This T cell receptor (beta chain) came from a study of blood T cell repertoires in COVID-19. Study background: Acute-phase and convalescent COVID-19 samples originated in the United States, Italy and Spain.

Patients from Seattle were sampled longitudinally, starting during active infection. Clones were read by immunoSEQ multiplex PCR, and TCRdb kept only the in-frame ones, dropping some. The data contain 200,000 to 250,000 clones, 70% to 90% of them seen just once; the ten biggest clones take up approximately 5%. This clone has just a few counts. The source of this sequence is a man in his fifties or sixties with COVID-19, enrolled during active disease. Sequencing was done on a sample of peripheral blood.

Here the CDR3 DNA reads TGTGCCAGCACCACCGGGGGGTCCGGCAATCAGCCCCAGCATTTT. Translated, it gives CASTTGGSGNQPQHF. The V gene is TRBV6-6, the J gene TRBJ1-5; weak D call: TRBD1 (5 bases). CDR3 length: 15 residues. V lost 7 bases and J 2 bases, leaving 15 bases between the germline ends. CDR1 is MNHNY, CDR2 SVGAGI, per germline (reference sequence).